The 27 T cell receptor beta chains in this list originate from one sample, sequenced in a study of blood T cell repertoires in COVID-19. Sequencing was performed with immunoSEQ multiplex PCR; in TCRdb, only in-frame clones are kept and a portion is missing. Altogether around 170,000 clones are present, roughly 87% being singletons, with the ten largest covering under 7.5%. The sample taken for sequencing was peripheral blood. These receptors originate from a woman aged 40 to 55 with acute or convalescent COVID-19.

The gene calls are TRBV15 and TRBJ1-6; TRBD1 might be the D (6 bases). The CDR3 is 16 amino acids. CDR1 is LNHNV and CDR2 is YYDKDF in the germline V gene (reference sequence). Between the trimmed V and J ends, which lost 1 base and 7 bases, there was a span of 14 bases. For the CDR3, the DNA is TGTGCCACCAGCAGAGTCCTGGGGGCCGGGAATTCACCCCTCCACTTT. It codes for CATSRVLGAGNSPLHF.

This chain joins TRBV19 and TRBJ2-7; 7 bases align to TRBD1. Unmatched junction bases numbered 5, after V lost 3 bases and J lost 6 bases. CDR3 size: 13 residues. Germline CDR1 is LNHDA and CDR2 is SQIVND (reference sequence). CDR3 nucleotide sequence: TGTGCCAGTAGTATGGGACAGATAGGCGAGCAGTACTTC. Protein sequence: CASSMGQIGEQYF.

This clone was picked up one time. The chain joins TRBV6-5 to TRBJ2-7; TRBD1 might be the D (5 bases). CDR3 length: 13 residues. Per the germline V gene, CDR1 is MNHEY and CDR2 is SVGAGI. The V end was cut by 7 bases, the J end by 7 bases, with 17 bases between. CDR3 region: CASISGQGREQYF. The CDR3 nucleotides read TGTGCCAGCATTTCTGGGCAGGGAAGAGAGCAGTACTTC.

This rearrangement joins TRBV21-1 to TRBJ1-5; TRBD1, as called in the table, went unchecked against the DNA. TRBV21-1 is classified as a pseudogene. The CDR3 is made up of 18 amino acids. DNA of the CDR3: TGTGCCAGCAGCAACCGGATTTCGGCAGGGAACCGATGGGAGCCCCAGCATTTT. This gives the protein CASSNRISAGNRWEPQHF.

The rearrangement joins TRBV5-1 to TRBJ2-1, with D possibly matching TRBD2 (5 bases). The length of the CDR3 is 15 residues. With 3 bases removed from V and 9 bases from J, the gap between germline ends came to 19 bases. The germline gives CDR1 SGHRS, CDR2 YFSETQ. The CDR3 region is CASSSPAGAGGEQFF. CDR3 nucleotides: TGCGCCAGCAGCTCCCCAGCTGGCGCTGGAGGTGAGCAGTTCTTC.

Written as DNA, the CDR3 is TGTGCCAGCAGTGAGAGTCAAGGGGCCCTCCTCATGAACACTGAAGCTTTCTTT. Translating gives CASSESQGALLMNTEAFF. The V call is TRBV2, the J call TRBJ1-1, with D possibly matching TRBD1 (5 bases). CDR1 is SNHLY, CDR2 FYNNEI, per germline. CDR3 size: 18 residues. V dropped 3 bases and J dropped 0 bases, with 20 bases sitting between them.

The chain links TRBV18 to TRBJ1-6; 9 bases agree with TRBD1. This CDR3 comprises 16 residues. Germline V gene sequence: CDR1 KGHSH, CDR2 LQKENI. V shed 3 bases, J shed 10 bases, and the junction held 10 bases outside the gene matches. The CDR3 here is CASSPLDRGERSPLHF. CDR3 DNA sequence: TGTGCCAGCTCACCGTTAGACAGGGGGGAGAGGTCACCCCTCCACTTT.

The chain uses TRBV7-9 and TRBJ2-7, with 8 bases lining up with TRBD1. CDR3 length equals 16 residues. Germline CDR1 reads SEHNR; CDR2 reads FQNEAQ (reference sequence). V lost 5 bases to trimming and J lost 0 bases; unmatched junction nucleotides: 9. CDR3: CASSTPDRAYSYEQYF. In DNA form, the CDR3 reads TGTGCCAGCAGCACCCCGGACAGGGCATACTCCTACGAGCAGTACTTC.

The chain is built from TRBV28 and TRBJ2-6, with 8 bases identical to TRBD2. J gave up 3 bases and V 6 bases, and 7 bases lay outside the gene matches. The CDR3 runs to 16 residues. The germline V gene encodes CDR1 MDHEN and CDR2 SYDVKM. This CDR3 reads CASSPGGASGANVLTF. CDR3 bases: TGTGCCAGCAGCCCCGGGGGGGCAAGTGGGGCCAACGTCCTGACTTTC. Full variable domain (remainder filled in from reference TRBV28 and TRBJ2-6): DVKVTQSSRYLVKRTGEKVFLECVQDMDHENMFWYRQDPGLGLRLIYFSYDVKMKEKGDIPEGYSVSREKKERFSLILESASTNQTSMYLCASSPGGASGANVLTFGAGSRLTVL.

This clone was seen just once. This chain joins TRBV4-1 and TRBJ2-7, with TRBD2 matching 16 bases. The germline CDR1 and CDR2 sequences are MGHRA and YSYEKL. Trimming at V came to 5 bases and at J to 3 bases, leaving 7 bases not matched to a gene. This CDR3 has 17 amino acids. The DNA of the CDR3 is TGCGCCAGCAGCGCCGGGACTAGCGGGAGGGGGGGCTACGAGCAGTACTTC. This gives the protein CASSAGTSGRGGYEQYF.

In this sample, this clone turned up a few times. This chain joins TRBV10-3 and TRBJ1-1; possible D gene TRBD1, 6 bases. The CDR3 is 14 amino acids. In germline, CDR1 is ENHRY, CDR2 SYGVKD. V was clipped by 10 bases and J by 0 bases, with 15 bases between them. CDR3 sequence reads: CATLKQGLNTEAFF. The CDR3 coding sequence is TGTGCCACCCTAAAACAGGGCTTGAACACTGAAGCTTTCTTT.

V gene TRBV30 combines with J gene TRBJ1-6; possible D gene TRBD1, 5 bases. Germline V gene sequence: CDR1 GTSNPN, CDR2 SVGIG (reference sequence). The CDR3 has 18 residues. With 5 bases removed from V and 0 bases from J, the gap between germline ends came to 20 bases. The CDR3: CAWAPGTSISSYNSPLHF. CDR3 sequence (DNA): TGTGCCTGGGCCCCCGGGACTTCGATAAGCTCCTATAATTCACCCCTCCACTTT.

The V call is TRBV5-1, the J call TRBJ2-2, with 8 nucleotides matching TRBD2. Germline loops: CDR1 SGHRS, CDR2 YFSETQ. Trimming at V came to 2 bases and at J to 2 bases, leaving 5 bases not matched to a gene. CDR3 length: 16 residues. The DNA of the CDR3 is TGCGCCAGCAGCTTTTTGGGACTAGATAACACCGGGGAGCTGTTTTTT. Translated: CASSFLGLDNTGELFF.

The V call is TRBV28, the J call TRBJ2-5, with D tentatively TRBD2 (6 bases). Trimming took off 5 bases at V and 4 bases at J, with 17 bases between the two ends. Germline-derived CDR1 and CDR2 are MDHEN and SYDVKM. The CDR3 is made up of 15 amino acids. The CDR3 reads CASSPRGAPSETQYF. DNA of the CDR3: TGTGCCAGCAGTCCCCGCGGGGCGCCCTCAGAGACCCAGTACTTC.

This clone was detected only once. The chain couples TRBV12-3 or TRBV12-4 to TRBJ2-1; possibly TRBD2 for D (6 bases). V was pared by 7 bases and J by 4 bases, with 8 bases between. CDR3 size: 12 residues. The CDR3 nucleotides are TGTGCCAGCAATCGGGGGTACAATGAGCAGTTCTTC. Protein product: CASNRGYNEQFF.

The V call is TRBV6-5, the J call TRBJ1-1; a weak D match, TRBD1 (5 bases). The CDR3 has 15 amino acids. Trimming took off 2 bases at V and 1 base at J, with 11 bases between the two ends. Germline V gives CDR1 MNHEY, CDR2 SVGAGI. CDR3 DNA sequence: TGTGCCAGCAGTTACGACAGTCCCCCGAACACTGAAGCTTTCTTT. Protein product: CASSYDSPPNTEAFF.

This chain joins TRBV9 and TRBJ2-1; 9 bases match TRBD1. The J segment lost 5 bases and the V segment lost 0 bases, leaving 6 bases of the junction unmatched. Germline V lookup: CDR1 SGDLS, CDR2 YYNGEE. The CDR3 has 16 residues. The CDR3 is CASSVGVGQGNNEQFF. For the CDR3, the DNA is TGTGCCAGCAGCGTAGGAGTAGGACAGGGGAACAATGAGCAGTTCTTC.

V gene TRBV7-6 combines with J gene TRBJ1-5, with 7 bases matching TRBD1. The CDR3 spans 15 residues. The germline V gene encodes CDR1 SGHVS and CDR2 FNYEAQ. The junction had 8 bases not matched to a gene; V was cut back by 5 bases and J by 4 bases. DNA for the CDR3: TGTGCCAGCAGCATGCAGACAGGGTTGAATCAGCCCCAGCATTTT. Protein product: CASSMQTGLNQPQHF.

V and J are TRBV27 and TRBJ2-5; 7 bases are a match to TRBD2. The CDR3 is made up of 13 amino acids. From germline, CDR1 is MNHEY and CDR2 SMNVEV (reference sequence). Trimming at V came to 9 bases and at J to 5 bases, leaving 9 bases not matched to a gene. The CDR3 reads CASIGGAGETQYF. In nucleotides, the CDR3 is TGTGCCAGTATCGGGGGAGCGGGGGAGACCCAGTACTTC.

This clone was picked up a small number of times. The chain is built from TRBV7-2 and TRBJ1-1; TRBD1 is a possible D gene (5 bases). Germline CDR1 is SGHTA and CDR2 is FQGNSA. The CDR3 covers 13 residues. The V end was cut by 0 bases, the J end by 4 bases, with 6 bases between. This CDR3 reads CASSLATATEAFF. CDR3 sequence (DNA): TGTGCCAGCAGCTTAGCGACAGCCACTGAAGCTTTCTTT.

This chain links TRBV15 with TRBJ2-2, with TRBD2 as a possible D gene (6 bases). The V end lost 0 bases, the J end lost 6 bases, and 14 bases lay between the germline ends. The CDR3 length is 16 residues. The V gene's germline CDR1 is LNHNV and CDR2 YYDKDF (reference sequence). The DNA of the CDR3 is TGTGCCACCAGCAGAGATAGGTCTAGCGCATCCGGGGAGCTGTTTTTT. This encodes CATSRDRSSASGELFF.

Remarks on this clone: A read error may account for a junction end that differs from germline. Other nucleotide sequences in the sample specify the same CDR3. CDR3 in amino acids: CASSGTGLQETQYF. Here the CDR3 DNA reads TGTGCTAGCAGCGGCACGGGACTCCAAGAGACCCAGTACTTC. The chain has TRBV7-9 and TRBJ2-5; TRBD2 is a possible D gene (6 bases). Germline CDR1 is SEHNR and CDR2 is FQNEAQ (reference sequence). This CDR3 has 14 amino acids.

The rearrangement links TRBV12-3 or TRBV12-4 to TRBJ1-2, with D maybe TRBD1 (6 bases). This CDR3 spans 13 amino acids. Trimming took 5 bases from V and 1 from J, leaving 8 bases between them. CDR3 amino acids: CASSDRYNYGYTF. The CDR3 DNA follows: TGTGCCAGCAGTGACAGGTATAACTATGGCTACACCTTC.

This chain joins TRBV11-2 and TRBJ2-7; 10 bases map to TRBD2. Unmatched junction bases numbered 2, after V lost 0 bases and J lost 3 bases. The CDR3 has 15 residues. The germline V gene encodes CDR1 SGHAT and CDR2 FQNNGV. CDR3 residues: CASSLELAGIYEQYF. DNA for the CDR3: TGTGCCAGCAGCTTAGAACTAGCGGGGATCTACGAGCAGTACTTC.

The chain links TRBV15 to TRBJ2-7; 7 bases are a match to TRBD2. With 1 base clipped from V and 3 bases from J, the junction kept 6 bases outside the gene matches. The CDR3 extends over 15 amino acids. Germline V gives CDR1 LNHNV, CDR2 YYDKDF (reference sequence). CDR3 amino acids: CATSRVSGGSYEQYF. The DNA of the CDR3 is TGTGCCACCAGCAGAGTATCGGGGGGAAGCTACGAGCAGTACTTC.

The chain links TRBV7-2 to TRBJ2-2; D possibly corresponds to TRBD2 (5 bases). This CDR3 comprises 13 residues. Germline CDR1 is SGHTA and CDR2 is FQGNSA. The V end lost 6 bases, the J end lost 6 bases, and 11 bases lay between the germline ends. The DNA for the CDR3 is TGTGCCAGCAGTCTATTGGAGGCCGGGGAGCTGTTTTTT. It translates to CASSLLEAGELFF.

This chain connects TRBV3-1 (or the pseudogene TRBV3-2) to TRBJ2-7, with a tentative D call TRBD1 (5 bases). Germline loops: CDR1 LGHDT, CDR2 YNNKEL (reference sequence). With 5 bases removed from V and 6 bases from J, the gap between germline ends came to 14 bases. There are 13 residues in the CDR3. The CDR3 nucleotides read TGTGCCAGCAGCTCGGATATGGGGCGCGAGCAGTACTTC. It encodes CASSSDMGREQYF.